This is a list of T cell receptor beta chains from one sample in a study of blood T cell repertoires in COVID-19. The table came from immunoSEQ multiplex PCR; TCRdb's copy has only in-frame clones and leaves some out. The sample contains 200,000 to 250,000 clones, approximately 87% of which appear only once. The sequenced material came from peripheral blood. Receptors were obtained from a woman in her forties or fifties with acute or convalescent COVID-19. Both conserved end residues are part of each CDR3. Expanded clones get a size class; other rows say once, few or many, or leave the size out.

clone size	V gene	CDR3 protein
.	TRBV18	CASSPMTSENTGELFF
few	TRBV27	CASSLGGGFRSPLHF
.	TRBV7-8	CASSSPTGEEKLFF
.	TRBV24-1	CATRSYGYTF
once	TRBV12-5	CASGWRQGVPGELFF
.	TRBV5-4	CASSWGWGVGYYEQYF
.	TRBV7-2	CASSLGGEGSETQYF
.	TRBV28	CASGGNNEQFF
.	TRBV5-4	CASSFLTGDGDTQYF
.	TRBV11-3	CASSSGLAGGNEQFF
once	TRBV19	CASSIGQGNQPQHF